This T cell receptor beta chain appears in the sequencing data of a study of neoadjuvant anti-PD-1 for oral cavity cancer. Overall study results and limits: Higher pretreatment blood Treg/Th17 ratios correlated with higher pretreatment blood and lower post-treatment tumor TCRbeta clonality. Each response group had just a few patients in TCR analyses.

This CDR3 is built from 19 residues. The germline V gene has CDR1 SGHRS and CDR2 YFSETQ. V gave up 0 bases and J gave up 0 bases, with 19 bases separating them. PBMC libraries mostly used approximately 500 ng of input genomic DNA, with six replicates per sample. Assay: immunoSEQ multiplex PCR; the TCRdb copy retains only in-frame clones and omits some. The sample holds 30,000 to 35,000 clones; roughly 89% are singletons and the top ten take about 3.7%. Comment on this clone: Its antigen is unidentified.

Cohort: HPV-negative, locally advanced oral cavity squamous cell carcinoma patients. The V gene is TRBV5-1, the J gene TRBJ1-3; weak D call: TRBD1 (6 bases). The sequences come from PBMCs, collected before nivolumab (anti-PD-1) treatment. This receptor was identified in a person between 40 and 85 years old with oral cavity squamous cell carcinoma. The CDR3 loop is CASSLGAGALHFSGNTIYF. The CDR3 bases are TGCGCCAGCAGCTTGGGGGCAGGGGCGCTCCACTTCTCTGGAAACACCATATATTTT.